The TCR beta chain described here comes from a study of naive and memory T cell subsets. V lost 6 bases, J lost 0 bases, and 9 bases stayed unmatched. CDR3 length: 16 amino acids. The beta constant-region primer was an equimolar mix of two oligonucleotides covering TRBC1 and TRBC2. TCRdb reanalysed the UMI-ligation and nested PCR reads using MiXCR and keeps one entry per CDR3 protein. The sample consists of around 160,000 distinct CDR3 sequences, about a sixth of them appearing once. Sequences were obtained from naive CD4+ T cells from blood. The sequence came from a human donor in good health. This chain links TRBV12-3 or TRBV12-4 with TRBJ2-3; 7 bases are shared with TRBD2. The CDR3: CASRLLAATSTDTQYF. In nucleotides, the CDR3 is TGTGCCAGCAGGCTGCTAGCGGCCACTAGCACAGATACGCAGTATTTT.